This TCR beta chain was obtained from a study of blood T cell repertoires in COVID-19. At the level of the study: Donors in the United States, Italy and Spain gave samples during acute or convalescent COVID-19. The analysed material was cDNA or gDNA that came from T cells, B-cell-depleted T cells, or PBMCs.

Original methodology: Reference gene primer amplification in the assay estimated nucleated cell counts. Only in-frame clones appear in the TCRdb table, and some are missing; sequencing was by immunoSEQ multiplex PCR. V and J calls and clone size are those listed in that table; D and trimming were worked out from the DNA. The data contain over 120,000 clones, 80% of them singletons. V lost 6 bases and J 1 base, leaving 27 bases between the germline ends. The CDR3 covers 19 residues. Germline V gene sequence: CDR1 MNHNY, CDR2 SVGAGI (reference sequence). This chain links TRBV6-6 with TRBJ1-2; D gene ambiguous. The source material was peripheral blood. The clonotype was recovered from a man aged 70 or older who had recovered from COVID-19. CDR3 DNA: TGTGCCAGCAGCTATGACCCTCTGGGGTACCGAGGGTTTAACTATGGCTACACCTTC. Residues: CASSYDPLGYRGFNYGYTF.